Listed below are T cell receptor beta chains from one sample, sequenced in a study of CXCR3-negative and CXCR3-positive naive CD8 T cells. Reanalyzing the 5' RACE reads, TCRdb keeps one entry per CDR3 protein, without DNA. Its listing shows about 57,000 distinct CDR3 sequences. Sequenced: memory CD8+ T cells from blood. These receptors came from a human donor in good health. Some clones in this sample may be carry-over from other donors' samples. The CDR3 runs from the conserved cysteine through the conserved F or W. The order of the fields is V gene, J gene, CDR3 length, CDR3 protein.

V: TRBV25-1; J: TRBJ1-6; length: 14; CDR3: CASIGSSYNSPLHF
V: TRBV6-6; J: TRBJ2-1; length: 17; CDR3: CASSGFLAPDSYNEQFF
V: TRBV27; J: TRBJ2-7; length: 13; CDR3: CASSLSTGFEQYF
V: TRBV7-9; J: TRBJ2-1; length: 12; CDR3: CASSSSGDEQFF
V: TRBV5-5; J: TRBJ2-7; length: 13; CDR3: CASSFGRVDEQYF
V: TRBV5-1; J: TRBJ2-1; length: 15; CDR3: CASSLASGGAREQFF
V: TRBV5-1; J: TRBJ2-1; length: 15; CDR3: CASSLGTGIINEQFF
V: TRBV27; J: TRBJ1-2; length: 15; CDR3: CASSPRAGGIGGYTF
V: TRBV5-1; J: TRBJ2-1; length: 14; CDR3: CASSWRDGPNEQFF
V: TRBV6-2/TRBV6-3; J: TRBJ1-1; length: 14; CDR3: CASSYWGANTEAFF
V: TRBV20-1; J: TRBJ2-7; length: 14; CDR3: CSASFQREPYEQYF
V: TRBV20-1; J: TRBJ2-2; length: 16; CDR3: CSAHSAPLRDTGELFF
V: TRBV20-1; J: TRBJ2-7; length: 14; CDR3: CSARDNMGTYEQYF
V: TRBV7-8; J: TRBJ2-2; length: 14; CDR3: CASSLASITGELFF
V: TRBV5-1; J: TRBJ2-7; length: 16; CDR3: CASSLHGGSLSYEQYF
V: TRBV27; J: TRBJ2-3; length: 14; CDR3: CASSVLAGDDTQYF
V: TRBV29-1; J: TRBJ1-1; length: 17; CDR3: CSVEIIGSANGNTEAFF
V: TRBV6-2/TRBV6-3; J: TRBJ2-1; length: 15; CDR3: CASSESGGAYNEQFF
V: TRBV29-1; J: TRBJ1-1; length: 13; CDR3: CSASHNRVAEAFF
V: TRBV27; J: TRBJ1-6; length: 14; CDR3: CASSSRDGGSPLHF
V: TRBV4-2; J: TRBJ2-5; length: 13; CDR3: CASSQGLSGTPYF
V: TRBV11-2; J: TRBJ2-5; length: 15; CDR3: CASSLNDGDWGTQYF
V: TRBV28; J: TRBJ2-1; length: 18; CDR3: CASSSGLAGGRSYNEQFF
V: TRBV6-4; J: TRBJ2-3; length: 14; CDR3: CASSKTSGTDTQYF
V: TRBV7-9; J: TRBJ2-7; length: 11; CDR3: CASSLSYKQYF
V: TRBV18; J: TRBJ2-7; length: 16; CDR3: CASSHRFGEGRYEQYF
V: TRBV4-2; J: TRBJ2-7; length: 13; CDR3: CASSQARTYEQYF
V: TRBV6-6; J: TRBJ2-7; length: 15; CDR3: CASSYSGSQSYEQYF
V: TRBV6-5; J: TRBJ2-5; length: 21; CDR3: CASSYSVLPLDGTSRQETQYF
V: TRBV4-3; J: TRBJ1-2; length: 15; CDR3: CASSQETATRGGYTF
V: TRBV7-9; J: TRBJ1-1; length: 13; CDR3: CASSPGASDEAFF
V: TRBV9; J: TRBJ2-1; length: 19; CDR3: CASSGPPQAPSGVYNEQFF
V: TRBV12-3/TRBV12-4; J: TRBJ2-7; length: 15; CDR3: CASSSAGGYSYEQYF
V: TRBV7-9; J: TRBJ2-1; length: 14; CDR3: CASREESSYNEQFF
V: TRBV28; J: TRBJ2-3; length: 17; CDR3: CASSFGASGRATDTQYF
V: TRBV11-2; J: TRBJ2-7; length: 13; CDR3: CASSLGTSYEQYF
V: TRBV7-9; J: TRBJ1-1; length: 11; CDR3: CASSFGSEAFF
V: TRBV20-1; J: TRBJ2-7; length: 14; CDR3: CSGRGQGSFYEQYF
V: TRBV7-9; J: TRBJ1-4; length: 17; CDR3: CASSSPPEAGRQEKLFF
V: TRBV6-4; J: TRBJ2-2; length: 14; CDR3: CASSDRTDGGELFF
V: TRBV14; J: TRBJ2-7; length: 13; CDR3: CASSPSTLVEQYF
V: TRBV11-3; J: TRBJ2-3; length: 18; CDR3: CASSLDLVAGGYTDTQYF
V: TRBV20-1; J: TRBJ2-1; length: 15; CDR3: CSAREWASSYNEQFF
V: TRBV9; J: TRBJ1-2; length: 16; CDR3: CASSVEGDRRDYGYTF
V: TRBV14; J: TRBJ2-1; length: 14; CDR3: CASKEGLDVDEQFF
V: TRBV14; J: TRBJ2-1; length: 13; CDR3: CASSQGLVPKQFF
V: TRBV9; J: TRBJ2-3; length: 15; CDR3: CASTGGAAGTDTQYF